The 9 T cell receptor beta chains below were found in one sample sequenced in a study of T cell changes during pregnancy in multiple sclerosis. Only in-frame clones appear in the TCRdb table, and some are missing; sequencing was by immunoSEQ multiplex PCR. This table holds about 31,000 clones, roughly 90% found once. The material was CD8+ T cells from peripheral blood mononuclear cells, obtained in the first trimester of pregnancy. These receptors came from a female donor with multiple sclerosis, enrolled in a pregnancy study.

This clone came up a few times. The chain uses TRBV29-1 and TRBJ1-1; D ambiguous. The ends were cut back, 1 base at V and 5 bases at J, with 8 bases in the middle. CDR1 is SQVTM, CDR2 ANQGSEA, per germline. The CDR3 extends over 12 amino acids. The CDR3 DNA follows: TGCAGCGTTGAAGTCGAGGGTACTGAAGCTTTCTTT. Translating it yields CSVEVEGTEAFF.

This rearrangement joins TRBV19 to TRBJ2-1, with D maybe TRBD2 (5 bases). V shed 3 bases and J shed 6 bases, with 9 bases lying between them. The CDR3 is 13 amino acids. The germline gives CDR1 LNHDA, CDR2 SQIVND (reference sequence). As DNA, the CDR3 is TGTGCCAGTAGTATGGGCGGGTTCAATGAGCAGTTCTTC. This gives the protein CASSMGGFNEQFF.

The chain links TRBV2 to TRBJ2-1, with 9 bases fitting TRBD2. Germline CDR1 and CDR2: SNHLY and FYNNEI. The CDR3 runs to 16 residues. V shed 6 bases, J shed 2 bases, and the junction held 8 bases outside the gene matches. The CDR3: CASRSSRLAAYNEQFF. DNA for the CDR3: TGTGCCAGCAGGAGCAGTCGACTAGCGGCCTACAATGAGCAGTTCTTC. Filled out from reference TRBV2 and TRBJ2-1, the complete variable domain reads EPEVTQTPSHQVTQMGQEVILRCVPISNHLYFYWYRQILGQKVEFLVSFYNNEISEKSEIFDDQFSVERPDGSNFTLKIRSTKLEDSAMYFCASRSSRLAAYNEQFFGPGTRLTVL.

The J gene is TRBJ1-5, the V gene TRBV30, with 12 bases fitting TRBD1. V shed 6 bases and J 8 bases; nucleotides not matched to a gene: 20. The CDR3 extends over 18 amino acids. Germline V gives CDR1 GTSNPN, CDR2 SVGIG (reference sequence). CDR3 loop: CACDFQGGDRGLGEPQHF. CDR3 bases: TGTGCCTGCGATTTTCAGGGGGGGGACAGGGGGCTCGGGGAGCCCCAGCATTTT.

V gene TRBV9 combines with J gene TRBJ1-3; D may be TRBD1 (6 bases). Per germline, CDR1 SGDLS and CDR2 YYNGEE. The length of the CDR3 is 15 residues. V lost 5 bases and J 4 bases, leaving 16 bases between the germline ends. The CDR3 loop is CASSVSDSIGNTIYF. The CDR3 nucleotides are TGTGCCAGCAGTGTATCGGACAGTATCGGAAACACCATATATTTT.

The chain employs TRBV15 and TRBJ1-4; D is possibly TRBD1 (5 bases). V lost 1 base and J 0 bases, leaving 9 bases between the germline ends. The germline V gene has CDR1 LNHNV and CDR2 YYDKDF (reference sequence). The CDR3 runs to 16 residues. This CDR3 reads CATSRGGEATNEKLFF. The CDR3 nucleotides read TGTGCCACCAGCAGAGGGGGCGAAGCAACTAATGAAAAACTGTTTTTT.

This clone was recorded a few times. This rearrangement joins TRBV9 to TRBJ2-2, with 9 nucleotides matching TRBD2. Per the germline V gene, CDR1 is SGDLS and CDR2 is YYNGEE. This CDR3 comprises 16 residues. Trimming removed 3 bases from V and 0 bases from J; junction bases left unmatched: 3. CDR3 loop: CASSGSGGANTGELFF. The CDR3 bases are TGTGCCAGCAGCGGTAGCGGGGGCGCGAACACCGGGGAGCTGTTTTTT.

Points on this clone: This sample also contains other DNA sequences that code for the same CDR3. The genes are TRBV4-3 and TRBJ1-1; the D is unclear. V dropped 0 bases and J dropped 4 bases, with 9 bases sitting between them. Germline values: CDR1 LGHNA, CDR2 YSLEER. The CDR3 spans 14 residues. CDR3 nucleotide sequence: TGCGCCAGCAGCCAAGATCGGGGAAGCACTGAAGCTTTCTTT. The encoded protein is CASSQDRGSTEAFF.

This clone has only one observation. The rearrangement uses TRBV4-1 and TRBJ2-7; perhaps TRBD2 as D (6 bases). Germline CDR1 is MGHRA and CDR2 is YSYEKL. The V and J ends lost 4 bases and 2 bases respectively, with 12 bases between them. The CDR3 loop spans 14 amino acids. As DNA, the CDR3 is TGCGCCAGCAGCCTCCGGGACTGGCCCTACGAGCAGTACTTC. This sequence encodes CASSLRDWPYEQYF.